This TCR beta chain came from a study of technical replicates of blood from several donors. Trimming took 0 bases from V and 5 from J; bases not matched to a gene: 7. This CDR3 is built from 16 residues. CDR1 LGHNA and CDR2 YNFKEQ come from the germline V gene. This clone appeared once. Assay: immunoSEQ multiplex PCR; the TCRdb copy retains only in-frame clones and omits some. The sample holds about 62,000 clones, about 90% seen once. Sequencing input: PBMCs. This receptor was identified in a human donor in good health. Some clones in this sample may be carry-over from other donors' samples. The chain employs TRBV4-2 and TRBJ2-3, with 8 positions matching TRBD1. In nucleotides, the CDR3 is TGTGCCAGCAGCCAAGATCGCCAGGGGGCTTTAGATACGCAGTATTTT. It codes for CASSQDRQGALDTQYF.